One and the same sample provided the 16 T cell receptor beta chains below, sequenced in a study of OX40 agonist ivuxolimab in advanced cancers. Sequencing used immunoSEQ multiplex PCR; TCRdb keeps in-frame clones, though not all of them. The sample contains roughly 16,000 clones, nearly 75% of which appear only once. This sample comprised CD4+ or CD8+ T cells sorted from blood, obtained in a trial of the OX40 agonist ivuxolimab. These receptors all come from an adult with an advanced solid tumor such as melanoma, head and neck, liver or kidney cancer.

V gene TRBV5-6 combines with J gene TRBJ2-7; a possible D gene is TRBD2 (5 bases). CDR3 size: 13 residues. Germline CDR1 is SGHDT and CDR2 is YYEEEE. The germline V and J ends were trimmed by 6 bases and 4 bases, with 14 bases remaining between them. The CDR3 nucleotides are TGTGCCAGCAACCCTAATCGGGGTTACGAGCAGTACTTC. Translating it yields CASNPNRGYEQYF. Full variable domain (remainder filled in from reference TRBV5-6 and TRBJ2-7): DAGVTQSPTHLIKTRGQQVTLRCSPKSGHDTVSWYQQALGQGPQFIFQYYEEEERQRGNFPDRFSGHQFPNYSSELNVNALLLGDSALYLCASNPNRGYEQYFGPGTRLTVT.

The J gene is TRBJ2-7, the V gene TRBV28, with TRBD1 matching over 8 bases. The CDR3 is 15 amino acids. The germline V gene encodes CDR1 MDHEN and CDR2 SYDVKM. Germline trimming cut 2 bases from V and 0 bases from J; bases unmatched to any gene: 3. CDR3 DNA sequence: TGTGCCAGCAGTTTACGGGACAGGAGCTCCTACGAGCAGTACTTC. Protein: CASSLRDRSSYEQYF.

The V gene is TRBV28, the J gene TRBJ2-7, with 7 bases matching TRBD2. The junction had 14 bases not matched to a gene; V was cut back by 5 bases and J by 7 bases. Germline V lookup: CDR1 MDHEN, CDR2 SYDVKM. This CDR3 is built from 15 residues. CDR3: CASSPLASGPSEQYF. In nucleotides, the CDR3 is TGTGCCAGCAGTCCTCTGGCTAGCGGCCCCAGTGAGCAGTACTTC.

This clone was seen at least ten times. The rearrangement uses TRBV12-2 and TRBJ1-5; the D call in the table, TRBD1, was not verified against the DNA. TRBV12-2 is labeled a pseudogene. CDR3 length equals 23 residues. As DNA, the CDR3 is TGTGCAAGTCGCTTTCTATTTCCATGTTCTGTCCGTACAGGTAGGGGAAGCAATCAGCCCCAGCATTTT. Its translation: CASRFLFPCSVRTGRGSNQPQHF.

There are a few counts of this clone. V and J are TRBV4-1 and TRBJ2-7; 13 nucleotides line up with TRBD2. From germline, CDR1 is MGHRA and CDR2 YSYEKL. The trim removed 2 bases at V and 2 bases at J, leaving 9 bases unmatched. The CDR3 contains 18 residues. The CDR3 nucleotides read TGCGCCAGCAGCCAACTACTAGCGGGAGGGACACCTGCCTACGAGCAGTACTTC. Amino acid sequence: CASSQLLAGGTPAYEQYF.

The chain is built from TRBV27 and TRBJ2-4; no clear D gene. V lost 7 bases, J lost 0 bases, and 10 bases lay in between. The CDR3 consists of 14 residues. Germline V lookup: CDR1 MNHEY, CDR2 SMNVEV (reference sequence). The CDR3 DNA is TGTGCCAGCACCTCCACACTAGCCAAAAACATTCAGTACTTC. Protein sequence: CASTSTLAKNIQYF.

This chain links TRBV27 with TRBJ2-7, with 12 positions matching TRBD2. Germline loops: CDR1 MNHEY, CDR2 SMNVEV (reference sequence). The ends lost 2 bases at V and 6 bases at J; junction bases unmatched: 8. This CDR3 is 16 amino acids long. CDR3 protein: CASSLLLAGGQVEQYF. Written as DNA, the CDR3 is TGTGCCAGCAGTTTACTACTAGCGGGAGGCCAGGTCGAGCAGTACTTC.

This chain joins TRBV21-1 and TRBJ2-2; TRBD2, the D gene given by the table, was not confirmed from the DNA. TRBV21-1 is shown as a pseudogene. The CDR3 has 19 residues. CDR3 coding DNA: TGTGCCAGCAGCCAAGATTGGGGGGGACCGGGAGTAAACACCGGGGAGCTGTTTTTT. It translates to CASSQDWGGPGVNTGELFF.

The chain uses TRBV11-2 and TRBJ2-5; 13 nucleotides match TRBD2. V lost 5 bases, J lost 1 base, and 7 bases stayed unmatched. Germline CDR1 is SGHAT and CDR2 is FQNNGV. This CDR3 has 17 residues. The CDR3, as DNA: TGTGCCAGCAGCCCAGGGACTAGCGGGACCCTCCAAGAGACCCAGTACTTC. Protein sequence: CASSPGTSGTLQETQYF.

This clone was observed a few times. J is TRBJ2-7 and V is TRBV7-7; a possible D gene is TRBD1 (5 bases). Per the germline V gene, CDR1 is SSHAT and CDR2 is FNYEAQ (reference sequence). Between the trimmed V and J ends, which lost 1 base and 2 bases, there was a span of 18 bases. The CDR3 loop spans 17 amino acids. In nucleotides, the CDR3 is TGTGCCAGCAGCTTAGTTTCCCCTAAGGCAGGGCCCTACGAGCAGTACTTC. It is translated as CASSLVSPKAGPYEQYF.

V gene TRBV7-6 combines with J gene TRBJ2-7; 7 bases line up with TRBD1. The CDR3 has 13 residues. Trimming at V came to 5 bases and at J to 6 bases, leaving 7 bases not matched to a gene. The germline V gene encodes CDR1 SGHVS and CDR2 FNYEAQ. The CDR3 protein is CASSQGQISEQYF. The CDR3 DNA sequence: TGTGCCAGCAGCCAGGGACAGATCAGCGAGCAGTACTTC.

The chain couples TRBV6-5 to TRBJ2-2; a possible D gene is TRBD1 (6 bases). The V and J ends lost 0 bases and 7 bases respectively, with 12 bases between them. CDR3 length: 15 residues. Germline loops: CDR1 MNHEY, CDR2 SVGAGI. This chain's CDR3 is CASSYSVGAVGELFF. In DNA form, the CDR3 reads TGTGCCAGCAGTTACTCGGTGGGGGCGGTCGGGGAGCTGTTTTTT.

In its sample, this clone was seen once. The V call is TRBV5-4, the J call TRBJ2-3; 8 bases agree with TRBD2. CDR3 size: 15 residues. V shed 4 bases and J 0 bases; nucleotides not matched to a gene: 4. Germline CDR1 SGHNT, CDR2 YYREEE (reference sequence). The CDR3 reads CASSLTGGSTDTQYF. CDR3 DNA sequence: TGTGCCAGCAGCCTGACGGGAGGGAGCACAGATACGCAGTATTTT.

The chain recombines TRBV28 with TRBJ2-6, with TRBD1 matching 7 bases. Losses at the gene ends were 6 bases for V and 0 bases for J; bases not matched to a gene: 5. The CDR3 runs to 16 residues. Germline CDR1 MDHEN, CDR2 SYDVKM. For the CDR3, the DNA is TGTGCCAGCAGCCGGGACAGCGTCTCTGGGGCCAACGTCCTGACTTTC. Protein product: CASSRDSVSGANVLTF.

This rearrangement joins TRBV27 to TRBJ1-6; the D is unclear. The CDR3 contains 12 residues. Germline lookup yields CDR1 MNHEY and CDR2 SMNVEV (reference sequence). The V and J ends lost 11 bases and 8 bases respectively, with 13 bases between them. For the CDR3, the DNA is TGTGCCTCCTCAGACCTGGATTCACCCCTCCACTTT. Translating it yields CASSDLDSPLHF.

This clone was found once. The CDR3 nucleotides are TGCAGCGTGGTGGGACGGGGCAGTTTATACACAGATACGCAGTATTTT. Its protein product is CSVVGRGSLYTDTQYF. This chain joins TRBV29-1 and TRBJ2-3; D may correspond to TRBD1 or TRBD2 (5 bases each). Between the trimmed V and J ends, which lost 6 bases and 2 bases, there was a span of 21 bases. Germline loops: CDR1 SQVTM, CDR2 ANQGSEA. The CDR3 has 16 amino acids.